Listed below are T cell receptor beta chains from one sample, sequenced in a study of T cells in Graves' hyperthyroidism and ophthalmopathy. TCRdb fed the multiplex PCR reads into MiXCR, producing one record per CDR3 protein. The sample yields around 700,000 distinct CDR3 sequences, about 35% seen once. The sample taken for sequencing was blood. These receptors came from a middle-aged woman with Graves' hyperthyroidism. CDR3s include the opening cysteine and the closing phenylalanine or tryptophan. A D gene is named only where the DNA matches it firmly. Where a row states a size, it is once, few, many or the class of an expanded clone; other rows omit it.

abundance: .; j_gene: TRBJ1-2; d_gene: .; v_gene: TRBV4-3; CDR3aa: CASSQARVAGYTF; CDR3nt: TGCGCCAGCAGCCAAGCTAGGGTTGCTGGCTACACCTTC
abundance: many; j_gene: TRBJ1-5; d_gene: .; v_gene: TRBV6-6; CDR3aa: CASSYSRDASGDPQHF; CDR3nt: TGTGCCAGCAGTTACTCTCGGGATGCCTCGGGTGATCCCCAGCATTTT
abundance: .; j_gene: TRBJ1-1; d_gene: .; v_gene: TRBV7-8; CDR3aa: CASSQEFVGYTEAFF; CDR3nt: TGCGCCAGCAGCCAAGAATTCGTGGGGTACACTGAAGCTTTCTTT
abundance: many; j_gene: TRBJ1-2; d_gene: TRBD1; v_gene: TRBV6-5; CDR3aa: CASSYTGTGYGYTF; CDR3nt: TGTGCCAGCAGTTACACTGGGACAGGCTATGGCTACACCTTC
abundance: .; j_gene: TRBJ1-2; d_gene: .; v_gene: TRBV19; CDR3aa: CASSISSSGYTF; CDR3nt: TGTGCCAGTAGTATCTCCAGCAGTGGCTACACCTTC
abundance: .; j_gene: TRBJ1-2; d_gene: TRBD1; v_gene: TRBV7-9; CDR3aa: CASSSPGRTGGRDGYTF; CDR3nt: TGTGCCAGCAGCTCCCCCGGGAGGACAGGGGGTAGGGATGGCTACACCTTC
abundance: few; j_gene: TRBJ2-7; d_gene: TRBD1; v_gene: TRBV29-1; CDR3aa: CSVEDRADEQYF; CDR3nt: TGCAGCGTTGAGGACAGGGCGGACGAGCAGTACTTC
abundance: .; j_gene: TRBJ1-2; d_gene: .; v_gene: TRBV12-3/TRBV12-4; CDR3aa: CASSFRDSNGYTF; CDR3nt: TGTGCCAGCAGTTTTCGAGATAGCAATGGCTACACCTTC
abundance: .; j_gene: TRBJ2-7; d_gene: .; v_gene: TRBV15; CDR3aa: CATSTNPGTVSYEQYF; CDR3nt: TGTGCCACCAGTACGAATCCCGGGACGGTCTCCTACGAGCAGTACTTC
abundance: many; j_gene: TRBJ2-5; d_gene: TRBD2; v_gene: TRBV20-1; CDR3aa: CSARGALAAKKRETQYF; CDR3nt: TGCAGTGCTAGAGGGGCACTAGCGGCCAAAAAGCGGGAGACCCAGTACTTC
abundance: many; j_gene: TRBJ1-5; d_gene: .; v_gene: TRBV10-2; CDR3aa: CASTTQDSYQPQHF; CDR3nt: TGCGCCAGCACTACTCAAGACAGCTATCAGCCCCAGCATTTT
abundance: .; j_gene: TRBJ2-7; d_gene: .; v_gene: TRBV2; CDR3aa: CASSLLRWDPPSGQYF; CDR3nt: TGTGCCAGCAGCCTCCTTAGGTGGGATCCTCCCTCGGGGCAGTACTTC
abundance: .; j_gene: TRBJ1-1; d_gene: .; v_gene: TRBV24-1; CDR3aa: CATRAPGNFAEAFF; CDR3nt: TGTGCCACCAGGGCCCCAGGGAATTTCGCTGAAGCTTTCTTT
abundance: many; j_gene: TRBJ2-5; d_gene: .; v_gene: TRBV24-1; CDR3aa: CATSDQDRYQETQYF; CDR3nt: TGTGCCACCAGTGATCAGGACCGGTACCAAGAGACCCAGTACTTC
abundance: .; j_gene: TRBJ1-5; d_gene: TRBD1; v_gene: TRBV7-2; CDR3aa: CASSHGRTGVGQPQHF; CDR3nt: TGTGCCAGCAGCCACGGAAGGACAGGAGTAGGTCAGCCCCAGCACTTT
abundance: .; j_gene: TRBJ2-7; d_gene: TRBD2; v_gene: TRBV5-1; CDR3aa: CASSSGTSGNEQYF; CDR3nt: TGCGCCAGCAGCTCTGGGACTAGCGGGAACGAGCAGTACTTC
abundance: .; j_gene: TRBJ2-5; d_gene: TRBD1; v_gene: TRBV7-2; CDR3aa: CASSPDNAGGQETQYF; CDR3nt: TGTGCCAGCAGCCCCGATAACGCAGGGGGCCAAGAGACCCAGTACTTC
abundance: .; j_gene: TRBJ2-5; d_gene: TRBD2; v_gene: TRBV4-2; CDR3aa: CATGGEAGEETQYF; CDR3nt: TGTGCCACGGGGGGGGAAGCGGGAGAAGAGACCCAGTACTTC
abundance: many; j_gene: TRBJ2-5; d_gene: .; v_gene: TRBV7-3; CDR3aa: CASSPLGRETQYF; CDR3nt: TGTGCCAGCAGCCCGCTCGGACGGGAGACCCAGTACTTC
abundance: .; j_gene: TRBJ2-2; d_gene: .; v_gene: TRBV5-8; CDR3aa: CASSWGRLGTGELFF; CDR3nt: TGTGCCAGCAGCTGGGGGCGTCTGGGCACCGGGGAGCTGTTTTTT
abundance: few; j_gene: TRBJ2-7; d_gene: .; v_gene: TRBV7-9; CDR3aa: CASSLAPRIDQYF; CDR3nt: TGTGCCAGCAGCTTAGCCCCCAGGATAGACCAGTACTTC
abundance: many; j_gene: TRBJ2-7; d_gene: TRBD1; v_gene: TRBV9; CDR3aa: CASSVGTGRYEQYF; CDR3nt: TGTGCCAGCAGCGTAGGGACAGGACGCTACGAGCAGTACTTC
abundance: .; j_gene: TRBJ1-1; d_gene: .; v_gene: TRBV6-1; CDR3aa: CASSPPGQTLNVEAFF; CDR3nt: TGTGCCAGCAGTCCCCCCGGGCAGACGTTAAATGTTGAAGCTTTCTTT
abundance: many; j_gene: TRBJ2-5; d_gene: TRBD1; v_gene: TRBV10-2; CDR3aa: CATGQGLWETQYF; CDR3nt: TGCGCCACCGGACAGGGGCTGTGGGAGACCCAGTACTTC
abundance: few; j_gene: TRBJ1-1; d_gene: .; v_gene: TRBV28; CDR3aa: CASNLGGDTEAFF; CDR3nt: TGTGCCAGCAACCTTGGAGGGGACACTGAAGCTTTCTTT
abundance: many; j_gene: TRBJ2-6; d_gene: TRBD2; v_gene: TRBV5-1; CDR3aa: CASSRLAGGPSPGANVLTF; CDR3nt: TGCGCCAGCAGCCGACTAGCTGGAGGGCCTAGCCCTGGGGCCAACGTCCTGACTTTC
abundance: .; j_gene: TRBJ1-1; d_gene: TRBD1; v_gene: TRBV28; CDR3aa: CACPPQGGGNTEALF; CDR3nt: TGTGCCTGCCCCCCACAGGGGGGAGGGAACACTGAAGCTCTCTTT
abundance: many; j_gene: TRBJ2-7; d_gene: TRBD2; v_gene: TRBV7-2; CDR3aa: CRRAGDISYEQYF; CDR3nt: TGTAGGAGGGCGGGAGATATCTCCTACGAGCAGTACTTC
abundance: many; j_gene: TRBJ1-2; d_gene: .; v_gene: TRBV10-2; CDR3aa: CASSPRANYGYTF; CDR3nt: TGCGCCAGCAGTCCGAGAGCTAACTATGGCTACACCTTC
abundance: .; j_gene: TRBJ1-2; d_gene: TRBD1; v_gene: TRBV2; CDR3aa: CASRGTGPYGYTF; CDR3nt: TGTGCCAGCAGGGGGACAGGTCCCTATGGCTACACCTTC
abundance: few; j_gene: TRBJ1-1; d_gene: TRBD1; v_gene: TRBV6-4; CDR3aa: CASHRDRDAFF; CDR3nt: TGTGCCAGCCACCGGGACAGAGACGCTTTCTTT
abundance: .; j_gene: TRBJ1-6; d_gene: .; v_gene: TRBV19; CDR3aa: CASSTGRSPLHF; CDR3nt: TGTGCCAGTAGCACAGGGAGGTCACCCCTCCACTTT
abundance: few; j_gene: TRBJ2-7; d_gene: TRBD2; v_gene: TRBV4-1; CDR3aa: CASSHRLAGDYEQYF; CDR3nt: TGCGCCAGCAGCCATAGACTAGCGGGGGACTACGAGCAGTACTTC
abundance: many; j_gene: TRBJ1-1; d_gene: TRBD1; v_gene: TRBV25-1; CDR3aa: CASSDRDRGRENTEAFF; CDR3nt: TGTGCCAGCAGTGACCGGGACAGGGGGCGGGAGAACACTGAAGCTTTCTTT
abundance: .; j_gene: TRBJ2-5; d_gene: .; v_gene: TRBV7-2; CDR3aa: CASSLYSLSQETQYF; CDR3nt: TGTGCCAGCAGCTTGTATAGCCTATCCCAAGAGACCCAGTACTTC
abundance: .; j_gene: TRBJ2-2; d_gene: .; v_gene: TRBV2; CDR3aa: CASSSPSRRSTGELFF; CDR3nt: TGTGCCAGCAGTTCCCCCTCGAGGAGAAGCACCGGGGAGCTGTTTTTT
abundance: .; j_gene: TRBJ2-5; d_gene: .; v_gene: TRBV4-3; CDR3aa: CASSQVLHFQETQYF; CDR3nt: TGCGCCAGCAGCCAAGTTCTCCACTTCCAAGAGACCCAGTACTTC
abundance: many; j_gene: TRBJ2-7; d_gene: .; v_gene: TRBV7-9; CDR3aa: CASEATYEQYF; CDR3nt: TGTGCCTCAGAGGCCACCTACGAGCAGTACTTC